This T cell receptor beta chain came from a study of blood T cell repertoires in COVID-19. Across the study: In each case, the material was cDNA or gDNA derived from T cells, B-cell-depleted T cells, or PBMCs.

The CDR3 length is 13 residues. Trimming took 8 bases from V and 4 from J, leaving 14 bases between them. Germline CDR1 and CDR2: MDHEN and SYDVKM. Per the authors' pipeline: Researchers report that nucleated cell counts were estimated from reference gene primer amplification. Sequencing was performed with immunoSEQ multiplex PCR; in TCRdb, only in-frame clones are kept and a portion is missing. D and trimming come from the DNA, and the V and J calls and clone size come from that table. The sample consists of 200,000 or so clones, 80% to 90% of them appearing once. The sequenced sample was peripheral blood. This clonotype was sampled from a man aged 55 to 70 with acute or convalescent COVID-19. V gene TRBV28 combines with J gene TRBJ1-2, with a possible D match to TRBD1 (6 bases). The CDR3 reads CASSTGGTYGYTF. DNA of the CDR3: TGTGCCAGCTCGACAGGAGGTACCTATGGCTACACCTTC.